The 27 T cell receptor beta chains below all came from one sample that was sequenced in a study of blood T cell repertoires in COVID-19. Only in-frame clones appear in the TCRdb table, and some are missing; sequencing was by immunoSEQ multiplex PCR. The sample shows about 130,000 clones, 86% of them seen only once. The sample consisted of peripheral blood. These receptors originate from a human donor in a cohort sampled during active COVID-19.

The chain recombines TRBV9 with TRBJ2-2; TRBD1 aligns across 8 bases. This CDR3 contains 15 residues. From germline, CDR1 is SGDLS and CDR2 YYNGEE. V trimming: 4 bases; J trimming: 6 bases; junction bases outside the gene matches: 8. CDR3 bases: TGTGCCAGCAGCCGACAGGGGATTTCGGCCGGGGAGCTGTTTTTT. Its translation is CASSRQGISAGELFF.

V and J are TRBV10-3 and TRBJ1-2; tentative D call: TRBD1 (5 bases). Germline lookup yields CDR1 ENHRY and CDR2 SYGVKD. CDR3 length equals 17 residues. V lost 0 bases to trimming and J lost 4 bases, with 18 bases between them. CDR3 sequence (DNA): TGTGCCATCAGTGAGTCCGGGACGGGAGAAGAAGGCTATGGCTACACCTTC. Translating gives CAISESGTGEEGYGYTF.

CDR3 sequence: CASSGDSSGTSGTYEQFF. In nucleotides, the CDR3 is TGTGCCAGCAGTGGGGACAGTTCCGGGACTAGCGGGACCTATGAGCAGTTCTTC. The rearrangement joins TRBV6-2 or TRBV6-3 to TRBJ2-1; 13 bases are a match to TRBD2. V lost 5 bases, J lost 8 bases, and 15 bases stayed unmatched. The CDR3 contains 18 residues. Germline V gene lookup returns CDR1 MNHEY and CDR2 SVGEGT.

This chain uses TRBV19 with TRBJ1-6; no clear D. Trimming removed 3 bases from V and 6 bases from J, with 12 bases in between. The germline V gene encodes CDR1 LNHDA and CDR2 SQIVND (reference sequence). This CDR3 contains 15 residues. In nucleotides, the CDR3 is TGTGCCAGTAGTATTAGCTTGCTGATTAATTCACCCCTCCACTTT. Its translation is CASSISLLINSPLHF.

V gene TRBV11-3 combines with J gene TRBJ2-2; D unclear. CDR1 SGHNT and CDR2 YENEEA come from the germline V gene. The ends were cut back, 8 bases at V and 7 bases at J, with 14 bases in the middle. This CDR3 spans 13 amino acids. The CDR3 loop reads CASGNTRFGELFF. CDR3 in DNA: TGTGCCAGCGGCAATACCCGTTTCGGGGAGCTGTTTTTT.

The J gene is TRBJ1-4, the V gene TRBV7-2; D is ambiguous. Germline-derived CDR1 and CDR2 are SGHTA and FQGNSA. This CDR3 is 13 amino acids long. Between the trimmed V and J ends, which lost 3 bases and 5 bases, there was a span of 7 bases. In DNA form, the CDR3 reads TGTGCCAGCAGCTTCCAGTTCAATGAAAAACTGTTTTTT. Translation: CASSFQFNEKLFF.

The chain recombines TRBV5-4 with TRBJ1-3; 8 bases align to TRBD1. The germline gives CDR1 SGHNT, CDR2 YYREEE (reference sequence). The CDR3 contains 15 residues. With 1 base clipped from V and 4 bases from J, the junction kept 4 bases outside the gene matches. The CDR3, as DNA: TGTGCCAGCAGCTTGCAGGGGGCGCAAGGAAACACCATATATTTT. Encoded protein: CASSLQGAQGNTIYF.

The V gene is TRBV19, the J gene TRBJ1-1; the D gene is possibly TRBD1 (6 bases). Germline V gene lookup returns CDR1 LNHDA and CDR2 SQIVND (reference sequence). With 1 base removed from V and 1 base from J, the gap between germline ends came to 13 bases. The CDR3 spans 16 residues. The CDR3 spells CASSIAQGSWNTEAFF. The CDR3, as DNA: TGTGCCAGTAGTATAGCACAGGGATCCTGGAACACTGAAGCTTTCTTT.

The chain employs TRBV2 and TRBJ2-7, with TRBD1 identical over 7 bases. Germline trimming cut 7 bases from V and 2 bases from J; bases unmatched to any gene: 5. The CDR3 length is 13 residues. Germline CDR1 reads SNHLY; CDR2 reads FYNNEI. The CDR3: CASTDRDPYEQYF. CDR3 nucleotides: TGTGCCAGCACCGACAGGGACCCCTACGAGCAGTACTTC.

The chain recombines TRBV19 with TRBJ2-1; 11 bases fit TRBD2. The CDR3 spans 16 residues. V dropped 1 base and J dropped 8; count of bases not matched to a gene: 7. Germline CDR1 is LNHDA and CDR2 is SQIVND (reference sequence). CDR3 amino acids: CASSIARLAGLYEQFF. CDR3 DNA sequence: TGTGCCAGTAGTATAGCTCGACTAGCGGGACTCTATGAGCAGTTCTTC.

This chain connects TRBV24-1 to TRBJ2-7; D may be TRBD2 (5 bases). This CDR3 is built from 11 residues. Trimming shortened V by 5 bases and J by 9 bases, and 10 bases separated the two germline ends. The germline CDR1 and CDR2 sequences are KGHDR and SFDVKD. CDR3 sequence (DNA): TGTGCCACCAGTGGCGGGCTTGGGCAGTACTTC. It specifies CATSGGLGQYF.

This clone has just a few counts. The rearrangement uses TRBV7-9 and TRBJ1-5; D gene ambiguous. CDR1 is SEHNR and CDR2 is FQNEAQ in the germline V gene (reference sequence). The length of the CDR3 is 14 residues. The ends were cut back, 5 bases at V and 0 bases at J, with 8 bases in the middle. CDR3 sequence reads: CASSLPGSNQPQHF. Written as DNA, the CDR3 is TGTGCCAGCAGCCTCCCGGGTAGCAATCAGCCCCAGCATTTT. Variable domain in full (rest from reference TRBV7-9 and TRBJ1-5): DTGVSQNPRHKITKRGQNVTFRCDPISEHNRLYWYRQTLGQGPEFLTYFQNEAQLEKSRLLSDRFSAERPKGSFSTLEIQRTEQGDSAMYLCASSLPGSNQPQHFGDGTRLSIL.

The gene calls are TRBV5-4 and TRBJ2-5; 8 nucleotides agree with TRBD1. Looked up from germline, CDR1 is SGHNT and CDR2 is YYREEE (reference sequence). The CDR3 extends over 16 amino acids. With V trimmed by 4 bases and J by 0 bases, 8 bases remained unmatched. The CDR3 reads CASSTGQGYNQETQYF. For the CDR3, the DNA is TGTGCCAGCAGCACCGGACAGGGATACAACCAAGAGACCCAGTACTTC.

The genes are TRBV2 and TRBJ2-2; 8 bases align to TRBD1. Germline values: CDR1 SNHLY, CDR2 FYNNEI. The CDR3 consists of 15 residues. V lost 5 bases and J lost 4; bases outside the gene matches: 6. The CDR3 is CASSSPGGFTGELFF. The CDR3 DNA follows: TGTGCCAGCAGTTCCCCAGGGGGCTTCACCGGGGAGCTGTTTTTT.

The chain couples TRBV5-1 to TRBJ2-7; 7 bases map to TRBD2. Germline CDR1 SGHRS, CDR2 YFSETQ. The V and J ends lost 4 bases and 4 bases, in that order; junction bases with no gene match: 8. There are 14 residues in the CDR3. CDR3 nucleotide sequence: TGCGCCAGCAGCCAAACTAGCGCGGTATACGAGCAGTACTTC. Protein: CASSQTSAVYEQYF.

The J gene is TRBJ1-2, the V gene TRBV3-1 (or the pseudogene TRBV3-2), with 8 bases matching TRBD1. Germline loops: CDR1 LGHDT, CDR2 YNNKEL (reference sequence). With 6 bases clipped from V and 8 bases from J, the junction kept 8 bases outside the gene matches. The CDR3 is 13 residues long. CDR3 sequence (DNA): TGTGCCAGCAGTCCCAGGGGGCGCGGAGGCTACACCTTC. Its translation is CASSPRGRGGYTF.

This sequence joins TRBV7-2 and TRBJ2-5; a possible D gene is TRBD1 (6 bases). This CDR3 comprises 15 residues. CDR1 is SGHTA and CDR2 is FQGNSA in the germline V gene. V shed 6 bases and J shed 2 bases, with 16 bases lying between them. The CDR3 DNA is TGTGCCAGCAGGTCCGGACAGATCCCACAAGAGACCCAGTACTTC. Amino acids: CASRSGQIPQETQYF. Variable domain in full (rest from reference TRBV7-2 and TRBJ2-5): GAGVSQSPSNKVTEKGKDVELRCDPISGHTALYWYRQSLGQGLEFLIYFQGNSAPDKSGLPSDRFSAERTGGSVSTLTIQRTQQEDSAVYLCASRSGQIPQETQYFGPGTRLLVL.

V and J are TRBV10-3 and TRBJ1-2, with TRBD1 as a possible D gene (6 bases). The CDR3 is 15 amino acids. Germline CDR1 reads ENHRY; CDR2 reads SYGVKD. Between the trimmed V and J ends, which lost 0 bases and 7 bases, there was a span of 15 bases. CDR3 sequence: CAISESTGQGTGYTF. In nucleotides, the CDR3 is TGTGCCATCAGTGAGTCGACGGGGCAGGGGACTGGCTACACCTTC.

This clone was observed a handful of times. The chain employs TRBV3-1 (or the pseudogene TRBV3-2) and TRBJ2-7; the match to TRBD2 covers 14 bases. This CDR3 spans 16 amino acids. V was pared by 4 bases and J by 5 bases, with 7 bases of the junction left unmatched. The germline V gene encodes CDR1 LGHDT and CDR2 YNNKEL (reference sequence). The CDR3, as DNA: TGTGCCAGCAGCCCCGCAGGACTAGCGGGAGGCCACGAGCAGTACTTC. Translated: CASSPAGLAGGHEQYF.

The genes are TRBV5-1 and TRBJ2-5; D not certain. This CDR3 spans 15 amino acids. V lost 2 bases and J 3 bases, leaving 14 bases between the germline ends. The germline V gene has CDR1 SGHRS and CDR2 YFSETQ. CDR3 nucleotides: TGCGCCAGCAGCTTTCGGTTTACCGAAGAAGAGACCCAGTACTTC. It specifies CASSFRFTEEETQYF.

The V gene is TRBV30, the J gene TRBJ2-2, with 13 bases that match TRBD2. The CDR3 extends over 17 amino acids. The V gene end was trimmed by 2 bases and the J gene end by 7 bases; junction bases not matched to a gene: 10. CDR1 is GTSNPN, CDR2 SVGIG, per germline (reference sequence). The CDR3 coding sequence is TGTGCCTGGAGTCCGCGCCGGACTAGCGGGAGAAACGGGGAGCTGTTTTTT. It codes for CAWSPRRTSGRNGELFF.

V is TRBV27 and J is TRBJ1-1; a possible D gene is TRBD1 (6 bases). V was trimmed by 5 bases and J by 0 bases, leaving 22 bases between them. Germline loops: CDR1 MNHEY, CDR2 SMNVEV (reference sequence). This CDR3 has 18 residues. The CDR3 nucleotides read TGTGCCAGCAGTGGTTATACAGGGTCAGGTGCCATGAACACTGAAGCTTTCTTT. This codes for CASSGYTGSGAMNTEAFF.

The chain has TRBV7-2 and TRBJ2-7; TRBD2 matches 8 bases. Germline V lookup: CDR1 SGHTA, CDR2 FQGNSA. V shed 2 bases, J shed 1 base, and the junction held 7 bases outside the gene matches. The CDR3 consists of 16 residues. DNA of the CDR3: TGTGCCAGCAGCTTATCCCCCCGGGAGGGGTCCTACGAGCAGTACTTC. Residues: CASSLSPREGSYEQYF.

V usage is TRBV6-1 and J usage is TRBJ1-5; the D gene is possibly TRBD1 (6 bases). This CDR3 spans 15 amino acids. CDR1 is MNHNS and CDR2 is SASEGT in the germline V gene. V lost 3 bases and J lost 4, with 13 bases in between. The CDR3 DNA reads as TGTGCCAGCAGTGAGAGGAGGCAGGGGAATCAGCCCCAGCATTTT. Encoded protein: CASSERRQGNQPQHF.

This clone was observed a single time. V is TRBV27 and J is TRBJ1-1; 9 positions match TRBD1. V lost 2 bases, J lost 7 bases, and 17 bases stayed unmatched. The CDR3 totals 18 residues. Germline loops: CDR1 MNHEY, CDR2 SMNVEV (reference sequence). This CDR3 is CASSLLPGTGREVDEAFF. CDR3 DNA: TGTGCCAGCAGTTTACTCCCCGGGACAGGGAGGGAGGTGGATGAAGCTTTCTTT.

The chain carries TRBV30 and TRBJ2-7, with TRBD1 as a possible D gene (6 bases). Germline lookup yields CDR1 GTSNPN and CDR2 SVGIG (reference sequence). The length of the CDR3 is 12 residues. V was clipped by 4 bases and J by 3 bases, with 10 bases between them. The CDR3 reads CAWKGHLYEQYF. The CDR3 nucleotides are TGTGCCTGGAAGGGACACCTCTACGAGCAGTACTTC.

This chain links TRBV28 with TRBJ2-3; TRBD2 agrees at 12 bases. With V trimmed by 4 bases and J by 2 bases, 4 bases remained unmatched. The CDR3 has 16 amino acids. Germline V gene data show CDR1 as MDHEN and CDR2 as SYDVKM. The CDR3 bases are TGTGCCAGCAGTTCTGCTAGCGGGAGGGACACAGATACGCAGTATTTT. Protein product: CASSSASGRDTDTQYF.